This T cell receptor beta chain was retrieved from a study of control samples from healthy donors and cancer patients. In this sample, this clone turned up a few times. TCRdb keeps only in-frame clones here, not all; method: immunoSEQ multiplex PCR. The profile covers about 160,000 clones, with around 96% appearing a single time and about 0.94% taken by the ten largest. Germline loops: CDR1 WSHSY, CDR2 SAAADI. The CDR3 sequence is 11 residues long. The V end lost 7 bases, the J end lost 1 base, and 4 bases lay between the germline ends. The chain employs TRBV10-2 and TRBJ1-1, with D unresolved. The TCR originated in a woman aged 30 to 39 in good health. Sample: blood. The CDR3 is CASMGNTEAFF. For the CDR3, the DNA is TGCGCCAGCATGGGGAACACTGAAGCTTTCTTT.